Each of the 7 T cell receptor beta chains below was sequenced from the same sample in a study of cytomegalovirus exposure and HLA in healthy donors. 60 Vbeta and 13 Jbeta primers were used in PCR. The assay was immunoSEQ multiplex PCR, and TCRdb's table has in-frame clones only and misses some. Of around 140,000 clones listed, approximately 86% are singletons. Sample: PBMCs. These receptors all stem from a woman in her forties in good health and CMV-seronegative.

The chain links TRBV7-9 to TRBJ2-7; 8 nucleotides match TRBD2. Trimming took 7 bases from V and 2 from J; bases not matched to a gene: 7. This CDR3 comprises 14 residues. Germline assignment: CDR1 SEHNR and CDR2 FQNEAQ (reference sequence). CDR3 in amino acids: CASTLGRGTYEQYF. DNA of the CDR3: TGTGCCAGCACCCTCGGGAGGGGTACCTACGAGCAGTACTTC.

The rearrangement uses TRBV4-2 and TRBJ1-4, with no clear D. CDR3 length: 15 residues. Trimming removed 1 base from V and 5 bases from J, with 11 bases in between. The germline V gene encodes CDR1 LGHNA and CDR2 YNFKEQ. CDR3 sequence: CASSQASGINEKLFF. The CDR3 nucleotides are TGTGCCAGCAGCCAAGCTTCGGGAATAAATGAAAAACTGTTTTTT.

This clone was recorded only once. The chain is built from TRBV28 and TRBJ2-3; 12 bases are shared with TRBD1. The CDR3 loop spans 20 amino acids. J lost 0 bases, V lost 5 bases, and 15 bases had no gene match. Germline V CDR1 and CDR2: MDHEN, SYDVKM. Written as DNA, the CDR3 is TGTGCCAGCAGTCCTCCGGGACAGGGGGCGGGTTCGTCTAGCACAGATACGCAGTATTTT. This gives the protein CASSPPGQGAGSSSTDTQYF.

The chain combines TRBV6-1 with TRBJ1-2, with D unclear. The CDR3 sequence is 12 residues long. CDR1 is MNHNS, CDR2 SASEGT, per germline. Trimming removed 6 bases from V and 5 bases from J, with 10 bases in between. This CDR3 is CASRTGSYGYTF. CDR3 coding DNA: TGTGCCAGCAGAACCGGGAGTTATGGCTACACCTTC.

J is TRBJ2-7 and V is TRBV6-5, with TRBD2 identical over 12 bases. The CDR3 totals 14 residues. Per the germline V gene, CDR1 is MNHEY and CDR2 is SVGAGI. Trimming took 5 bases from V and 4 from J; bases not matched to a gene: 3. The CDR3 region is CASSGLAGKYEQYF. The CDR3 DNA sequence: TGTGCCAGCAGTGGACTAGCGGGGAAATACGAGCAGTACTTC.

The genes are TRBV2 and TRBJ2-1, with a tentative D call TRBD1 (5 bases). In germline, CDR1 is SNHLY, CDR2 FYNNEI. With 8 bases removed from V and 5 bases from J, the gap between germline ends came to 7 bases. The CDR3 is 11 amino acids. Written as DNA, the CDR3 is TGTGCCAGCCCCAGGGACAATGAGCAGTTCTTC. Translated, it gives CASPRDNEQFF.

This clone was picked up one time. The chain has TRBV30 and TRBJ1-4, with D possibly TRBD1 on 6 matching bases. This CDR3 region has 13 residues. The V gene's germline CDR1 is GTSNPN and CDR2 SVGIG (reference sequence). The ends were cut back, 0 bases at V and 7 bases at J, with 9 bases in the middle. The DNA of the CDR3 is TGTGCCTGGAGTGTACAGGGCAGTGAAAAACTGTTTTTT. It specifies CAWSVQGSEKLFF. The variable domain in full, with the rest retrieved from reference TRBV30 and TRBJ1-4, is SQTIHQWPATLVQPVGSPLSLECTVEGTSNPNLYWYRQAAGRGLQLLFYSVGIGQISSEVPQNLSASRPQDRQFILSSKKLLLSDSGFYLCAWSVQGSEKLFFGSGTQLSVL.